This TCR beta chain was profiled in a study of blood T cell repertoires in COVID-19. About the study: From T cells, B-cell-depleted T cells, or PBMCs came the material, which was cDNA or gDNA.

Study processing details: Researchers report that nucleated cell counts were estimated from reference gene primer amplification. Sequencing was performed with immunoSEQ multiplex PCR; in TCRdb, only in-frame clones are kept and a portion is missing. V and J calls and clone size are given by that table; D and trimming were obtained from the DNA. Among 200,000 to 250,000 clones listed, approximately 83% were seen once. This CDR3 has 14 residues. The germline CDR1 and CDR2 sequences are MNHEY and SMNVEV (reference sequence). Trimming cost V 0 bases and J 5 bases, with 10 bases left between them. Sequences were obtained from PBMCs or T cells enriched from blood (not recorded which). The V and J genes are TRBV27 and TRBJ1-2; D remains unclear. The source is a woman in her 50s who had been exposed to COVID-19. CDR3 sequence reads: CASSLSYDFYGYTF. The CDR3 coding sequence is TGTGCCAGCAGTTTATCTTACGACTTTTATGGCTACACCTTC.